The 21 T cell receptor beta chains listed next were all sequenced from one sample in a study of technical replicates of blood from a few donors. Using immunoSEQ multiplex PCR, the repertoire was profiled, and TCRdb retains in-frame clones only, with some absent. The sample shows more than 65,000 clones, 95% to 98% of them seen only once. Sequencing was done on a sample of T cells isolated from PBMCs. Source of these receptors: a human donor in good health.

The rearrangement uses TRBV11-2 and TRBJ2-1, with D possibly matching TRBD2 (5 bases). V was pared by 5 bases and J by 4 bases, with 24 bases between. Germline V gene lookup returns CDR1 SGHAT and CDR2 FQNNGV. This CDR3 is built from 18 residues. CDR3 nucleotide sequence: TGTGCCAGCAGCCGAAGCCACTTACTACCGGGGAATTACAATGAGCAGTTCTTC. The encoded protein is CASSRSHLLPGNYNEQFF.

The chain carries TRBV5-1 and TRBJ2-3, with D unclear. Trimming shortened V by 1 base and J by 3 bases, and 12 bases separated the two germline ends. Germline loops: CDR1 SGHRS, CDR2 YFSETQ. The CDR3 has 15 amino acids. The CDR3 loop is CASSLRSSSTDTQYF. The CDR3 nucleotides read TGCGCCAGCAGCTTGAGGAGCAGCTCAACAGATACGCAGTATTTT. Looking up the rest from reference TRBV5-1 and TRBJ2-3 gives the full variable domain: KAGVTQTPRYLIKTRGQQVTLSCSPISGHRSVSWYQQTPGQGLQFLFEYFSETQRNKGNFPGRFSGRQFSNSRSEMNVSTLELGDSALYLCASSLRSSSTDTQYFGPGTRLTVL.

CDR3 bases: TGTGCCAGCAGCCTACGGACAGGTAGCAATCAGCCCCAGCATTTT. As protein: CASSLRTGSNQPQHF. V gene TRBV5-6 combines with J gene TRBJ1-5; 7 positions agree with TRBD1. Germline-derived CDR1 and CDR2 are SGHDT and YYEEEE. With 4 bases clipped from V and 0 bases from J, the junction kept 4 bases outside the gene matches. This CDR3 region has 15 residues.

The rearrangement links TRBV4-2 to TRBJ1-6, with D perhaps TRBD1 (6 bases). The CDR3 totals 17 residues. V was pared by 2 bases and J by 7 bases, with 18 bases between. The V gene's germline CDR1 is LGHNA and CDR2 YNFKEQ. CDR3 nucleotides: TGTGCCAGCAGCCAATCTGAATACAGGGAGATAAATTCACCCCTCCACTTT. It encodes CASSQSEYREINSPLHF.

J is TRBJ2-1 and V is TRBV28; TRBD2 agrees at 9 bases. The CDR3 has 15 residues. Germline V gene data show CDR1 as MDHEN and CDR2 as SYDVKM. With 3 bases clipped from V and 4 bases from J, the junction kept 4 bases outside the gene matches. The CDR3 DNA reads TGTGCCAGCAGTTTTGCTAGCGGGGATTACAATGAGCAGTTCTTC. It is translated as CASSFASGDYNEQFF.

This clone was observed once. The CDR3 is CASMVAAGELFF. The CDR3 DNA reads TGTGCCAGCATGGTCGCGGCCGGGGAGCTGTTTTTT. The genes are TRBV6-6 and TRBJ2-2; D call uncertain. The CDR3 loop spans 12 amino acids. V was trimmed by 7 bases and J by 6 bases, leaving 9 bases between them. Germline CDR1 reads MNHNY; CDR2 reads SVGAGI (reference sequence).

This clone was seen just once. V gene TRBV5-1 combines with J gene TRBJ2-7, with D perhaps TRBD2 (5 bases). The CDR3 runs to 14 residues. The ends were cut back, 1 base at V and 0 bases at J, with 8 bases in the middle. Germline loops: CDR1 SGHRS, CDR2 YFSETQ. The CDR3 DNA is TGCGCCAGCAGCTTGATCGGGAACTCCTACGAGCAGTACTTC. This encodes CASSLIGNSYEQYF.

Here the CDR3 reads CASRNGGQGYEKLFF. In DNA, the CDR3 is TGTGCCAGCAGGAACGGGGGACAGGGATATGAAAAACTGTTTTTT. The V gene is TRBV6-1, the J gene TRBJ1-4; 9 positions match TRBD1. From germline, CDR1 is MNHNS and CDR2 SASEGT. The ends lost 6 bases at V and 6 bases at J; junction bases unmatched: 8. This CDR3 contains 15 residues.

This chain joins TRBV7-9 and TRBJ1-2; 10 bases fit TRBD1. CDR1 and CDR2 (germline): SEHNR, FQNEAQ (reference sequence). Unmatched junction bases numbered 7, after V lost 6 bases and J lost 6 bases. CDR3 size: 14 residues. The CDR3 nucleotides read TGTGCCAGCAGGGGGAAGACAGGGGGCGATGGCTACACCTTC. This translates into CASRGKTGGDGYTF.

This chain links TRBV27 with TRBJ1-1; 8 positions agree with TRBD1. After removal of 7 bases from V and 5 bases from J, the junction contained 9 bases not matched to a gene. Germline assignment: CDR1 MNHEY and CDR2 SMNVEV (reference sequence). This CDR3 region has 14 residues. The CDR3: CASNSATGVTEAFF. In DNA, the CDR3 is TGTGCCAGCAACAGCGCGACAGGGGTGACTGAAGCTTTCTTT.

The chain combines TRBV2 with TRBJ2-7; 7 bases map to TRBD1. The CDR3 extends over 13 amino acids. V lost 7 bases and J lost 5; bases outside the gene matches: 8. Germline CDR1 and CDR2: SNHLY and FYNNEI. CDR3 nucleotide sequence: TGTGCCAGCACTGGACAGGTCGGCCACGAGCAGTACTTC. It encodes CASTGQVGHEQYF.

V gene TRBV20-1 combines with J gene TRBJ1-1; TRBD1 matches at 9 bases. The CDR3 has 11 amino acids. V shed 6 bases and J 12 bases; nucleotides not matched to a gene: 8. Germline V gene sequence: CDR1 DFQATT, CDR2 SNEGSKA (reference sequence). The CDR3 reads CSAKQGARSFF. CDR3 DNA sequence: TGCAGTGCGAAACAGGGGGCCCGATCTTTCTTT.

In nucleotides, the CDR3 is TGTGCCAGCAGTGGGAGCAGGGACTCTGGAAACACCATATATTTT. Its protein product is CASSGSRDSGNTIYF. This chain links TRBV6-1 with TRBJ1-3; D possibly corresponds to TRBD1 (5 bases). The CDR3 covers 15 residues. CDR1 MNHNS and CDR2 SASEGT come from the germline V gene. Trimming removed 4 bases from V and 0 bases from J, with 10 bases in between.

V is TRBV7-2 and J is TRBJ1-2; TRBD1 might be the D (6 bases). The CDR3 runs to 14 residues. Germline CDR1 reads SGHTA; CDR2 reads FQGNSA. The V end lost 4 bases, the J end lost 4 bases, and 13 bases lay between the germline ends. CDR3 sequence: CASSSVWDIYGYTF. CDR3 sequence (DNA): TGTGCCAGCAGCTCAGTATGGGACATCTATGGCTACACCTTC. Drawing the rest from reference TRBV7-2 and TRBJ1-2, the complete variable domain is GAGVSQSPSNKVTEKGKDVELRCDPISGHTALYWYRQSLGQGLEFLIYFQGNSAPDKSGLPSDRFSAERTGGSVSTLTIQRTQQEDSAVYLCASSSVWDIYGYTFGSGTRLTVV.

The genes are TRBV4-1 and TRBJ2-2; 9 bases agree with TRBD2. J gave up 0 bases and V 0 bases, and 2 bases lay outside the gene matches. The CDR3 runs to 17 residues. Per the germline V gene, CDR1 is MGHRA and CDR2 is YSYEKL. The CDR3 sequence: CASSQEGLASNTGELFF. Written as DNA, the CDR3 is TGCGCCAGCAGCCAAGAAGGACTAGCGTCGAACACCGGGGAGCTGTTTTTT.

V gene TRBV15 combines with J gene TRBJ2-7, with TRBD1 as a possible D gene (6 bases). V was shortened by 5 bases and J by 0 bases, with 11 bases between the two germline ends. Germline V CDR1 and CDR2: LNHNV, YYDKDF (reference sequence). This CDR3 is 14 amino acids long. CDR3 region: CATSLRGNSYEQYF. The CDR3 DNA follows: TGTGCCACCAGCCTCAGGGGAAACTCCTACGAGCAGTACTTC.

This clone was seen once. One end of the junction does not line up with germline, which may come from a read error. V is TRBV11-1 and J is TRBJ2-3; 9 nucleotides agree with TRBD2. Germline CDR1 and CDR2: SGHAT and FQDESV (reference sequence). The CDR3 covers 14 residues. CDR3 bases: TGTGCCAGCAGCCTAGCGGGACTAGCAGATACGCAGTATTTT. Protein product: CASSLAGLADTQYF.

The V call is TRBV30, the J call TRBJ1-2, with D unclear. There are 13 residues in the CDR3. Germline loops: CDR1 GTSNPN, CDR2 SVGIG (reference sequence). The V end was cut by 0 bases, the J end by 5 bases, with 10 bases between. The CDR3 reads CAWSVSDQYGYTF. The CDR3 bases are TGTGCCTGGAGTGTTTCTGATCAGTATGGCTACACCTTC.

The chain combines TRBV5-1 with TRBJ2-2; 8 bases agree with TRBD1. Germline V gene lookup returns CDR1 SGHRS and CDR2 YFSETQ. V lost 3 bases to trimming and J lost 8 bases; unmatched junction nucleotides: 3. The length of the CDR3 is 13 residues. This chain's CDR3 is CASSSTGAGELFF. The CDR3 DNA reads as TGCGCCAGCAGCTCGACAGGGGCTGGGGAGCTGTTTTTT.

The V and J genes are TRBV2 and TRBJ1-2, with 9 bases aligning to TRBD1. CDR3 length equals 13 residues. The germline V gene has CDR1 SNHLY and CDR2 FYNNEI. The V and J ends lost 11 bases and 4 bases, in that order; junction bases with no gene match: 8. The CDR3 DNA reads TGTGCCTCCACAGGGGGCGAAGTCTATGGCTACACCTTC. This encodes CASTGGEVYGYTF. Looking up the rest from reference TRBV2 and TRBJ1-2 gives the full variable domain: EPEVTQTPSHQVTQMGQEVILRCVPISNHLYFYWYRQILGQKVEFLVSFYNNEISEKSEIFDDQFSVERPDGSNFTLKIRSTKLEDSAMYFCASTGGEVYGYTFGSGTRLTVV.

This chain links TRBV5-4 with TRBJ1-2; 7 positions match TRBD1. The CDR3 covers 16 residues. With 0 bases clipped from V and 4 bases from J, the junction kept 9 bases outside the gene matches. The V gene's germline CDR1 is SGHNT and CDR2 YYREEE (reference sequence). The CDR3 here is CASSLGYRGAGYGYTF. The CDR3 region has the DNA TGTGCCAGCAGCTTGGGGTACAGGGGCGCCGGCTATGGCTACACCTTC.